This is a list of T cell receptor beta chains from one sample in a study of regulatory T cells in long-lasting Graves disease. TCRdb reanalysed the multiplex PCR reads using MiXCR and keeps one entry per CDR3 protein. Of 620,000 or so distinct CDR3 sequences detected, around 15% appear once; the ten largest clones hold approximately 20%. These records were also assigned to another study, of T cells in Graves' hyperthyroidism and ophthalmopathy.

The sample was peripheral blood mononuclear cells (PBMCs), taken at new diagnosis, from a patient treated with antithyroid drugs. All receptors derive from a woman in her twenties or thirties with Graves disease. Each CDR3 is given with its conserved first and last residue.

V gene	J gene	CDR3 protein
TRBV5-5	TRBJ2-7	CASSWGGETYEQYF
TRBV5-1	TRBJ2-3	CASSLARLAGDYTQYF
TRBV28	TRBJ2-2	CASSLWSSGKTAATGELFF
TRBV30	TRBJ2-1	CAWSPGRSSSYNEQFF
TRBV5-1	TRBJ1-4	CASSASGTANEKLFF
TRBV20-1	TRBJ1-5	CSARDREDRNQPQHF
TRBV30	TRBJ1-1	CAWSTGIRNTEAFF
TRBV14	TRBJ2-7	CASSQDSVNYEQYF
TRBV19	TRBJ2-1	CASSPDSLGNEQFF
TRBV20-1	TRBJ1-1	CSAPLQPLNTEAFF
TRBV28	TRBJ1-4	CASRRGGGLSDMDLNEKLFF
TRBV6-1	TRBJ1-5	CASSPRAGNQPQHF
TRBV30	TRBJ1-4	CAAGVGKLFF
TRBV28	TRBJ2-2	CASSSGSIWAGELFF